Here is one T cell receptor (beta chain) with its context. The antigen is unknown. One base away lies a much larger clone, so this may be a sequencing read error. Since no conserved phenylalanine or tryptophan closes the CDR3, a read error is the likely cause. The record originates from a study of response to subunit inactivated influenza vaccine. Overall study results and limits: Authors suggested that a seasonal influenza vaccination recruits few new T cells each time.

V was cut by 0 bases and J by 7 bases, with 10 bases left in between. The germline V gene has CDR1 SQVTM and CDR2 ANQGSEA. The CDR3 contains 13 residues. TCRdb redid the calling of the RT-PCR reads with MiXCR, one entry per CDR3 protein. Of a few hundred thousand distinct CDR3 sequences detected, around 20% appear once; the ten largest clones hold about a tenth. This TCR came from a man aged 50-75 years who received an inactivated influenza vaccine. The sample was PBMCs from blood, taken 21 months after vaccination. The chain links TRBV29-1 to TRBJ1-5; D is possibly TRBD1 (5 bases). The CDR3 spells CSVEETEGQPQHL. CDR3 DNA: TGCAGCGTTGAAGAGACAGAGGGACAGCCCCAGCATCTT.